The 26 T cell receptor beta chains below all came from one sample that was sequenced in a study of cytomegalovirus exposure and HLA in healthy donors (dated by TCRdb to 2015 to 2018). The receptor library was made with the immunoSEQ multiplex PCR assay. For the multiplex PCR, a mixture combining 60 forward primers for TCR Vbeta segments and 13 reverse primers for TCR Jbeta segments was used. The table was pulled from immuneACCESS by TCRdb, which kept in-frame rearrangements only. Such tables lose some clones; where checked, under half of the loss comes from unresolved V genes, and the rest has no known cause. Present in this sample are 150,000 to 200,000 clones, about 83% of which were seen just once. The ten largest clones take up 4.5% to 5.5% of the sample. The specimen sequenced was PBMCs. Source of these receptors: a girl aged 10-17 years in good health and CMV-seropositive.

This clone was observed a single time. V and J are TRBV4-2 and TRBJ2-3; weak D call: TRBD2 (5 bases). V lost 2 bases and J 3 bases, leaving 15 bases between the germline ends. Germline values: CDR1 LGHNA, CDR2 YNFKEQ. CDR3 length: 16 amino acids. CDR3 sequence: CASSQSPLGVTDTQYF. CDR3 DNA: TGTGCCAGCAGCCAATCCCCCCTCGGGGTAACAGATACGCAGTATTTT.

The chain has TRBV30 and TRBJ2-5; 11 positions match TRBD1. The germline gives CDR1 GTSNPN, CDR2 SVGIG (reference sequence). The CDR3 runs to 15 residues. V shed 0 bases, J shed 1 base, and the junction held 1 base outside the gene matches. The CDR3 sequence is CAWSVGTGGQETQYF. DNA for the CDR3: TGTGCCTGGAGTGTGGGGACAGGGGGCCAAGAGACCCAGTACTTC.

This chain joins TRBV15 and TRBJ1-6, with D unclear. CDR3 length: 15 residues. The germline gives CDR1 LNHNV, CDR2 YYDKDF (reference sequence). With 5 bases removed from V and 3 bases from J, the gap between germline ends came to 11 bases. In DNA, the CDR3 is TGTGCCACCAGCCGCACGGGTCTCTATAATTCACCCCTCCACTTT. This sequence encodes CATSRTGLYNSPLHF.

This chain joins TRBV11-3 and TRBJ1-2, with a weak D call TRBD1 (5 bases). The V end lost 0 bases, the J end lost 4 bases, and 15 bases lay between the germline ends. CDR3 length: 16 amino acids. Germline loops: CDR1 SGHNT, CDR2 YENEEA. The chain's CDR3 is CASSLDKWQGSYGYTF. CDR3 coding DNA: TGTGCCAGCAGCTTAGATAAATGGCAGGGCTCCTATGGCTACACCTTC.

This chain joins TRBV9 and TRBJ1-1; D might be TRBD1 (5 bases). V lost 3 bases, J lost 0 bases, and 12 bases lay in between. The germline CDR1 and CDR2 sequences are SGDLS and YYNGEE. This CDR3 spans 15 amino acids. Here the CDR3 reads CASSAVDRMNTEAFF. The CDR3 DNA follows: TGTGCCAGCAGCGCCGTCGACAGAATGAACACTGAAGCTTTCTTT.

CDR3 loop: CASSVSGTGNTEAFF. As DNA, the CDR3 is TGTGCCAGCAGCGTCTCCGGGACAGGGAACACTGAAGCTTTCTTT. The chain has TRBV9 and TRBJ1-1, with 8 nucleotides matching TRBD1. The length of the CDR3 is 15 residues. Germline trimming cut 2 bases from V and 1 base from J; bases unmatched to any gene: 4. Germline values: CDR1 SGDLS, CDR2 YYNGEE.

V and J are TRBV6-5 and TRBJ1-6; 7 bases agree with TRBD1. Germline V gene lookup returns CDR1 MNHEY and CDR2 SVGAGI. The CDR3 consists of 14 residues. V was pared by 6 bases and J by 5 bases, with 4 bases of the junction left unmatched. CDR3 amino acids: CASRGQPNNSPLHF. The CDR3 DNA reads as TGTGCCAGCAGGGGACAGCCTAATAATTCACCCCTCCACTTT.

V gene TRBV19 combines with J gene TRBJ2-5; D gene unclear. Germline V CDR1 and CDR2: LNHDA, SQIVND (reference sequence). The V end lost 4 bases, the J end lost 1 base, and 4 bases lay between the germline ends. This CDR3 contains 12 residues. CDR3 residues: CASSRGQETQYF. CDR3 bases: TGTGCCAGTAGTAGAGGCCAAGAGACCCAGTACTTC.

The rearrangement uses TRBV30 and TRBJ2-5, with D maybe TRBD2 (5 bases). The CDR3 has 14 amino acids. The germline V gene has CDR1 GTSNPN and CDR2 SVGIG (reference sequence). Trimming shortened V by 5 bases and J by 5 bases, and 18 bases separated the two germline ends. This CDR3 reads CAWDYRLSRETQYF. CDR3 sequence (DNA): TGTGCCTGGGACTACAGACTCTCACGGGAGACCCAGTACTTC.

This sequence joins TRBV15 and TRBJ2-3; 16 bases line up with TRBD2. Germline V gives CDR1 LNHNV, CDR2 YYDKDF (reference sequence). The CDR3 runs to 18 residues. The J segment lost 5 bases and the V segment lost 3 bases, leaving 8 bases of the junction unmatched. CDR3 loop: CATSRGTSGGAREDTQYF. In nucleotides, the CDR3 is TGTGCCACCAGCAGGGGGACTAGCGGGGGGGCCCGTGAAGATACGCAGTATTTT.

The genes are TRBV21-1 and TRBJ2-5; TRBD2 is taken as the D call from the table, unchecked against the DNA. TRBV21-1 is reported as a pseudogene. The CDR3 covers 17 residues. CDR3 DNA sequence: TGTGCCAGCGCCCCCGTCATGGCTAGCGGGGGTCGGGAGACCCAGTACTTC. Protein product: CASAPVMASGGRETQYF.

This clone was counted a single time. The V call is TRBV5-1, the J call TRBJ2-1, with TRBD2 identical over 8 bases. Germline V lookup: CDR1 SGHRS, CDR2 YFSETQ. This CDR3 has 16 residues. V lost 3 bases to trimming and J lost 8 bases; unmatched junction nucleotides: 13. The DNA for the CDR3 is TGCGCCAGCAGCTCAACCCCGGGACTAGGATTCGATGAGCAGTTCTTC. This translates into CASSSTPGLGFDEQFF.

The V call is TRBV7-2, the J call TRBJ1-2; D remains ambiguous. CDR3 length: 14 amino acids. V dropped 6 bases and J dropped 8 bases, with 19 bases sitting between them. CDR1 is SGHTA and CDR2 is FQGNSA in the germline V gene. The DNA of the CDR3 is TGTGCCAGCAGTTTTCTAGCGGGCTACGAGGGCTACACCTTC. It is translated as CASSFLAGYEGYTF.

CDR3 amino acids: CSARGTAGNTIYF. The CDR3 DNA reads TGCAGCGCCAGGGGGACAGCGGGAAACACCATATATTTT. This chain joins TRBV29-1 and TRBJ1-3; TRBD1 agrees at 7 bases. This CDR3 region has 13 residues. Germline-derived CDR1 and CDR2 are SQVTM and ANQGSEA. V lost 7 bases, J lost 4 bases, and 7 bases stayed unmatched.

The rearrangement uses TRBV27 and TRBJ1-1, with a tentative D call TRBD1 (6 bases). The CDR3 covers 17 residues. Trimming left V 4 bases short and J 1 base short, with 19 bases between. The germline V gene has CDR1 MNHEY and CDR2 SMNVEV (reference sequence). DNA of the CDR3: TGTGCCAGCAGTTCTAGGGAAGGGGGGGTGGAGAACACTGAAGCTTTCTTT. Amino acids: CASSSREGGVENTEAFF.

This clone appeared once. This sequence joins TRBV30 and TRBJ1-4, with unresolved D. Germline CDR1 reads GTSNPN; CDR2 reads SVGIG (reference sequence). The V end lost 3 bases, the J end lost 8 bases, and 7 bases lay between the germline ends. This CDR3 comprises 11 residues. CDR3 sequence: CAWRGGEKLFF. Here the CDR3 DNA reads TGTGCCTGGAGGGGAGGGGAAAAACTGTTTTTT.

The chain combines TRBV4-1 with TRBJ2-7; a weak D match, TRBD1 (5 bases). The ends were cut back, 1 base at V and 4 bases at J, with 14 bases in the middle. The CDR3 spans 15 residues. CDR1 and CDR2 from the germline V gene are MGHRA and YSYEKL. In nucleotides, the CDR3 is TGCGCCAGCAGCCAAGCCGCAGGTGGGGCTTACGAGCAGTACTTC. As protein: CASSQAAGGAYEQYF.

The rearrangement joins TRBV27 to TRBJ1-1; possible D gene TRBD1, 6 bases. V was cut by 2 bases and J by 4 bases, with 8 bases left in between. This CDR3 region has 13 residues. Per germline, CDR1 MNHEY and CDR2 SMNVEV (reference sequence). The CDR3 is CASSLGQSTEAFF. CDR3 sequence (DNA): TGTGCCAGCAGTTTAGGACAGTCCACTGAAGCTTTCTTT.

The V call is TRBV29-1, the J call TRBJ2-5; 9 bases fit TRBD1. The tail of the sequence fits TRBJ2-7 better, so the J call may be wrong. Per the germline V gene, CDR1 is SQVTM and CDR2 is ANQGSEA. The length of the CDR3 is 14 residues. The CDR3 sequence: CSVVDKGQGHEQYF. CDR3 in DNA: TGCAGCGTTGTGGATAAGGGACAGGGCCACGAGCAGTACTTC.

This clone was counted a few times. The rearrangement links TRBV5-1 to TRBJ2-1; no clear D gene. This CDR3 has 12 amino acids. Trimming removed 2 bases at V and 8 bases at J, with 8 bases between. Germline V CDR1 and CDR2: SGHRS, YFSETQ. CDR3: CASSFNEHEQFF. DNA for the CDR3: TGCGCCAGCAGCTTCAACGAGCATGAGCAGTTCTTC.

The rearrangement links TRBV19 to TRBJ1-2, with D unclear. The germline gives CDR1 LNHDA, CDR2 SQIVND (reference sequence). CDR3 length equals 14 residues. Trimming pared 0 bases from V and 1 base from J, leaving 6 bases between. Here the CDR3 DNA reads TGTGCCAGTAGTATAGATCCCCTTAACTATGGCTACACCTTC. Protein: CASSIDPLNYGYTF.

V and J are TRBV28 and TRBJ2-1; D might be TRBD2 (6 bases). This CDR3 comprises 18 residues. The germline V gene has CDR1 MDHEN and CDR2 SYDVKM. V gave up 2 bases and J gave up 0 bases, with 17 bases separating them. The CDR3 DNA reads TGTGCCAGCAGTTTAGGGGCGGGGCGAAGGAGCTCCTACAATGAGCAGTTCTTC. Its translation is CASSLGAGRRSSYNEQFF.

A single count supports this clone. The chain carries TRBV7-3 and TRBJ1-1; D ambiguous. Trimming pared 6 bases from V and 1 base from J, leaving 12 bases between. CDR1 and CDR2 from the germline V gene are SGHTA and FQGTGA. The CDR3 contains 14 residues. This CDR3 is CASSFSDKNTEAFF. The CDR3 DNA is TGTGCCAGCAGTTTCTCCGACAAGAACACTGAAGCTTTCTTT.

The chain is built from TRBV7-2 and TRBJ2-1, with TRBD2 matching over 8 bases. V was pared by 3 bases and J by 6 bases, with 1 base of the junction left unmatched. In germline, CDR1 is SGHTA, CDR2 FQGNSA. The length of the CDR3 is 13 residues. CDR3 DNA sequence: TGTGCCAGCAGCTTGGCGGGGGGCAATGAGCAGTTCTTC. It yields the protein CASSLAGGNEQFF. Full variable domain (rest looked up from reference TRBV7-2 and TRBJ2-1): GAGVSQSPSNKVTEKGKDVELRCDPISGHTALYWYRQSLGQGLEFLIYFQGNSAPDKSGLPSDRFSAERTGGSVSTLTIQRTQQEDSAVYLCASSLAGGNEQFFGPGTRLTVL.

The chain employs TRBV4-2 and TRBJ2-1; 10 bases fit TRBD1. The V and J ends lost 3 bases and 1 base, in that order; junction bases with no gene match: 12. This CDR3 is built from 19 residues. CDR1 is LGHNA, CDR2 YNFKEQ, per germline. CDR3 coding DNA: TGTGCCAGCAGCCACACGGGACAGGGGTCCTTTGGGTCCTACAATGAGCAGTTCTTC. This gives the protein CASSHTGQGSFGSYNEQFF.

This chain joins TRBV5-1 and TRBJ2-3; 7 bases are a match to TRBD2. V lost 1 base, J lost 3 bases, and 5 bases stayed unmatched. The CDR3 is 15 amino acids. Germline lookup yields CDR1 SGHRS and CDR2 YFSETQ. In nucleotides, the CDR3 is TGCGCCAGCAGCTTGTCCCCACTAGCGACAGATACGCAGTATTTT. Amino acid sequence: CASSLSPLATDTQYF.